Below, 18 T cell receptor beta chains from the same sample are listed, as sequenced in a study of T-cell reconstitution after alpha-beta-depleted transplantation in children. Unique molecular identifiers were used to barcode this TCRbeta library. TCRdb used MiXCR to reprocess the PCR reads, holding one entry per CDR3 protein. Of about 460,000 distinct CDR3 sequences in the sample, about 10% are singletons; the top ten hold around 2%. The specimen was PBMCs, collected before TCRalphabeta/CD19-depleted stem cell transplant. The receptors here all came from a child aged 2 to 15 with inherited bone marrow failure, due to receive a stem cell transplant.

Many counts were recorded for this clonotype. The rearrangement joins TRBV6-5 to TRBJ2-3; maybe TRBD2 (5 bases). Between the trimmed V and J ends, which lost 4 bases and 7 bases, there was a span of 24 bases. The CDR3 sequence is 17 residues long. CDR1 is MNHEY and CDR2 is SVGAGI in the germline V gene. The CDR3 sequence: CASSSPLAAVSGNTQYF. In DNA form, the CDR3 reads TGTGCCAGCAGTTCCCCGCTAGCAGCCGTTTCCGGAAATACGCAGTATTTT.

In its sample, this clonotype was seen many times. This CDR3 is CASSPDGRETQYF. The CDR3 nucleotides are TGTGCCAGCAGTCCCGACGGACGGGAGACCCAGTACTTC. The rearrangement uses TRBV12-3 or TRBV12-4 and TRBJ2-5; D call uncertain. With 5 bases removed from V and 5 bases from J, the gap between germline ends came to 12 bases. The CDR3 extends over 13 amino acids.

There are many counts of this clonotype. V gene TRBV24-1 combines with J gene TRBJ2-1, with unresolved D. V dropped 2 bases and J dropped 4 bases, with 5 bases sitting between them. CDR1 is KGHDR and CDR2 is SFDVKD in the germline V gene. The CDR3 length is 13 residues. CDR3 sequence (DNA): TGTGCCACCAGTGATTGGGGTTACAATGAGCAGTTCTTC. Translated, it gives CATSDWGYNEQFF.

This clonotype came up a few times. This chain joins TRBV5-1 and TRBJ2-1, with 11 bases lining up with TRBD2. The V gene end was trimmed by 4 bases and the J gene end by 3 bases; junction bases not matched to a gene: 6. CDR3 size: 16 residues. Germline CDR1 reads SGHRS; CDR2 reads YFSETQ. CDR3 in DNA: TGCGCCAGCAGCCCTAGCGGGAGGTCACGCTACAATGAGCAGTTCTTC. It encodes CASSPSGRSRYNEQFF.

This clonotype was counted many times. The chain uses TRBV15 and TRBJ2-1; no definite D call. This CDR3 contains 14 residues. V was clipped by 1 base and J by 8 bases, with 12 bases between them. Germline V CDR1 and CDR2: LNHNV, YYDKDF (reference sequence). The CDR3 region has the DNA TGTGCCACCAGCAGAGTTGGTCCGACCGATGAGCAGTTCTTC. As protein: CATSRVGPTDEQFF.

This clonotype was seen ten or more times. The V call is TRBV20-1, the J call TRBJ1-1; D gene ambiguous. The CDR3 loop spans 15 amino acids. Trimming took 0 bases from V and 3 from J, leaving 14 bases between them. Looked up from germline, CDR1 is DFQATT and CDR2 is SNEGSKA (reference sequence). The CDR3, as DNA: TGCAGTGCTAGAGATCGTGGACGTGGGGACACTGAAGCTTTCTTT. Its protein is CSARDRGRGDTEAFF.

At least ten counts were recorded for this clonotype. CDR3 sequence (DNA): TGTGCCAGCAGTATTACAGGGTCGACTAATGAAAAACTGTTTTTT. Translated, it gives CASSITGSTNEKLFF. J is TRBJ1-4 and V is TRBV11-2; TRBD1 is a possible D gene (6 bases). V dropped 6 bases and J dropped 2 bases, with 13 bases sitting between them. Looked up from germline, CDR1 is SGHAT and CDR2 is FQNNGV. The CDR3 spans 15 residues. The variable domain in full, completed from reference TRBV11-2 and TRBJ1-4, reads EAGVAQSPRYKIIEKRQSVAFWCNPISGHATLYWYQQILGQGPKLLIQFQNNGVVDDSQLPKDRFSAERLKGVDSTLKIQPAKLEDSAVYLCASSITGSTNEKLFFGSGTQLSVL.

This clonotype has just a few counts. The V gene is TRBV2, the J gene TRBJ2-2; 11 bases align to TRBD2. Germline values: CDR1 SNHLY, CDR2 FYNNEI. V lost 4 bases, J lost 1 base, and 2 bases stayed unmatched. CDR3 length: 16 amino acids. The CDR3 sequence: CASSALAGGNTGELFF. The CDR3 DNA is TGTGCCAGCAGTGCGCTAGCGGGAGGGAACACCGGGGAGCTGTTTTTT.

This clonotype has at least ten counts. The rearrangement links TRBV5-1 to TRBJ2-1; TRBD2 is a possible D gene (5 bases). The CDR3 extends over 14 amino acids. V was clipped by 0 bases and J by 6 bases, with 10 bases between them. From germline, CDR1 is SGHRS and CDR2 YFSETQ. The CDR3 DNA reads TGCGCCAGCAGCTTGGATGGGAGTCTCAATGAGCAGTTCTTC. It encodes CASSLDGSLNEQFF.

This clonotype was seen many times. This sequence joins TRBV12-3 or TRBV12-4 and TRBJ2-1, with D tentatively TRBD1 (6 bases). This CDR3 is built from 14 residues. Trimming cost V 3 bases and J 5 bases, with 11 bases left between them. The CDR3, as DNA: TGTGCCAGCAGTTTCGGAGAGGGGGACAATGAGCAGTTCTTC. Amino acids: CASSFGEGDNEQFF.

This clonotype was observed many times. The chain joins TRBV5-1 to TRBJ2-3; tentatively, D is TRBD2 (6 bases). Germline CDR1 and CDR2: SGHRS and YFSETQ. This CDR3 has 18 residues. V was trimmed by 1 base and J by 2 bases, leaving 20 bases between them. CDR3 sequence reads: CASSLLPSAAHNTDTQYF. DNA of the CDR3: TGCGCCAGCAGCTTGTTGCCTAGCGCCGCCCACAACACAGATACGCAGTATTTT.

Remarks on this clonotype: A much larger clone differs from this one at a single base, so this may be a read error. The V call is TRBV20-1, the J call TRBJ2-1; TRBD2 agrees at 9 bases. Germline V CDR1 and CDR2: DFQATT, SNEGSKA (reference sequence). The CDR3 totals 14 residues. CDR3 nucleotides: TGCACTGCTAGAGATCCTAGCGGGGCGGATGAGCAGTTCTTC. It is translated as CTARDPSGADEQFF.

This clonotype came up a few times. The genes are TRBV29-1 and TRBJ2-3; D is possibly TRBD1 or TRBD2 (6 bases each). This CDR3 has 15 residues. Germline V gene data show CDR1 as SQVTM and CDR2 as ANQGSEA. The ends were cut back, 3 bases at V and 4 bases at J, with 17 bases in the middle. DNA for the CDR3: TGCAGCGTTGACGCGAGGGGGGTAAGAGCAGATACGCAGTATTTT. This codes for CSVDARGVRADTQYF.

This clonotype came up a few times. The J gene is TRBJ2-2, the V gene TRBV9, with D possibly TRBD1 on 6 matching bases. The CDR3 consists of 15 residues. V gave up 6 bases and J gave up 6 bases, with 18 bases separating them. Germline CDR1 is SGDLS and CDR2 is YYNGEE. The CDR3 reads CASNPGNRVSGELFF. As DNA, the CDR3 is TGTGCCAGCAACCCGGGGAACAGGGTTTCCGGGGAGCTGTTTTTT.

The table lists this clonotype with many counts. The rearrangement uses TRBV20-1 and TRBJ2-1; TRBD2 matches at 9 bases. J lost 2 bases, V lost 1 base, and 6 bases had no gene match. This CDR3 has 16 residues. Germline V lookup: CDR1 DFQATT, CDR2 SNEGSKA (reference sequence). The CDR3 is CSARVASGMAYNEQFF. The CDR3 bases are TGCAGTGCTAGAGTCGCTAGCGGGATGGCCTACAATGAGCAGTTCTTC.

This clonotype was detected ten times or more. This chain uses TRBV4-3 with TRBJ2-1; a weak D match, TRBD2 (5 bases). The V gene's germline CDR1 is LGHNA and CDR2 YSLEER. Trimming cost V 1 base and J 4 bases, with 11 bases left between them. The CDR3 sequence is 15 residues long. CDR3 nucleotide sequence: TGCGCCAGCAGCCAAGGGGTAGCGAGATACAATGAGCAGTTCTTC. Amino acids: CASSQGVARYNEQFF.

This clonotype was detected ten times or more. The CDR3 here is CATSTRLGVSEQFF. The CDR3 bases are TGTGCCACCAGCACTCGTCTGGGGGTTAGTGAGCAGTTCTTC. The chain employs TRBV15 and TRBJ2-1, with D perhaps matching TRBD1 or TRBD2 (5 bases each). The CDR3 covers 14 residues. CDR1 and CDR2 (germline): LNHNV, YYDKDF (reference sequence). The V gene lost 4 bases and the J gene lost 9 bases, with 16 bases spanning the gap.

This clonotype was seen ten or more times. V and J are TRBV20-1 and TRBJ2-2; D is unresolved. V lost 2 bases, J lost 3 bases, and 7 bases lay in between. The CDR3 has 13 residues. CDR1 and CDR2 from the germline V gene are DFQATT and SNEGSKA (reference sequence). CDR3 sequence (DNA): TGCAGTGCTAGATTGAGAGACACCGGGGAGCTGTTTTTT. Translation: CSARLRDTGELFF.